This record looks at one T cell receptor (beta chain) sequence and its context. Using immunoSEQ multiplex PCR, the repertoire was profiled, and TCRdb retains in-frame clones only, with some absent. The table records about 95,000 clones, approximately 88% of them present only once. The CDR3 has 13 residues. The germline V gene has CDR1 LNHDA and CDR2 SQIVND (reference sequence). Trimming removed 6 bases from V and 3 bases from J, with 11 bases in between. The entry originates in a study of blood T cell repertoires in COVID-19. The chain employs TRBV19 and TRBJ1-1; D possibly corresponds to TRBD1 (6 bases). The source is a man aged 55-75 years with COVID-19, enrolled during active disease. The sample taken for sequencing was peripheral blood. In nucleotides, the CDR3 is TGTGCCAGTAGACAACAGGGAGACACTGAAGCTTTCTTT. Translation: CASRQQGDTEAFF.